The clone carrying this T cell receptor (beta chain) was counted a few times. Its specificity is unknown. This specimen belongs to a study of T cells in Graves' hyperthyroidism and ophthalmopathy. Study-level points and caveats: Most clonotypes that expanded in the thyroid above 0.001 also showed up in blood. The authors' 13 V-J model separated ophthalmopathy from stable hyperthyroidism.

The V gene end was trimmed by 6 bases and the J gene end by 2 bases; junction bases not matched to a gene: 10. The length of the CDR3 is 16 residues. CDR1 SEHNR and CDR2 FQNEAQ come from the germline V gene (reference sequence). Regions amplified from RNA transcripts were the TCR beta CDR3 regions. A set of HTBI primers served as the primers for a first-round RT-PCR of the TCR CDR3. TCRdb called the multiplex PCR reads again in MiXCR, with one record for every CDR3 protein. The sample includes around 450,000 distinct CDR3 sequences, less than 20% seen only once; the top ten take almost 8%. Across 18 months, stable Graves' hyperthyroidism was marked by no progression to ophthalmopathy. Patients with uncontrolled infections, other autoimmune diseases, pregnancy or lactation were excluded.

This TCR derives from a young woman with Graves' hyperthyroidism. The J gene is TRBJ2-3, the V gene TRBV7-9; 8 nucleotides agree with TRBD1. The specimen sequenced was blood. The CDR3 is CASRPRDRPYTDTQYF. CDR3 nucleotides: TGTGCCAGCAGACCTAGGGACAGGCCATACACAGATACGCAGTATTTT.